This T cell receptor beta chain derives from a study of shared clonotypes between healthy human individuals. Regarding the study as a whole: Naive subsets tended to show greater estimated richness than memory subsets. Specimens sampled were limited to blood, with tissue repertoires likely differing.

As to this clone: The antigen is undetermined.

This CDR3 comprises 13 residues. Trimming removed 9 bases at V and 5 bases at J, with 13 bases between. CDR1 is MNHEY and CDR2 is SMNVEV in the germline V gene (reference sequence). The table came from immunoSEQ multiplex PCR; TCRdb's copy has only in-frame clones and leaves some out. Of roughly 2,500,000 clones listed, over 85% were seen once; the top ten hold roughly 0.39%. Source material: naive CD4+ T cells from PBMCs. Subset described: CD45RA+ positively selected. The origin of this receptor is a man aged 18-30 years in good health. Some clones in this sample may be carry-over from other donors' samples. This chain links TRBV27 with TRBJ1-4; D not resolved. CDR3 coding DNA: TGTGCCAGAAATGAGGACGGCAATGAAAAACTGTTTTTT. Encoded protein: CARNEDGNEKLFF.